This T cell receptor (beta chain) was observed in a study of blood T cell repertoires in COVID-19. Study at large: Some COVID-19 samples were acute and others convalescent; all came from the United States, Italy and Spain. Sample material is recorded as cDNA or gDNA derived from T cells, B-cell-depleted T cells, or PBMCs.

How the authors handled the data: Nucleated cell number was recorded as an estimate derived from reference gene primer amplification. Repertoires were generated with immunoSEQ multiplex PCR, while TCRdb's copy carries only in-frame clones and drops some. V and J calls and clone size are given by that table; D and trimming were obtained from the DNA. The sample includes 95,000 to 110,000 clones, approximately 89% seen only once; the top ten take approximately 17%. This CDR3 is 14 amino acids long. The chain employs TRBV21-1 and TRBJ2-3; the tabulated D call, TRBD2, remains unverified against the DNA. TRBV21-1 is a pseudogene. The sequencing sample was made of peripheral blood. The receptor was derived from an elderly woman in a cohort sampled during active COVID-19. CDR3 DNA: TGTGCCAGCAGCACCCGGGACTACACAGATACGCAGTATTTT. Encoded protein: CASSTRDYTDTQYF.